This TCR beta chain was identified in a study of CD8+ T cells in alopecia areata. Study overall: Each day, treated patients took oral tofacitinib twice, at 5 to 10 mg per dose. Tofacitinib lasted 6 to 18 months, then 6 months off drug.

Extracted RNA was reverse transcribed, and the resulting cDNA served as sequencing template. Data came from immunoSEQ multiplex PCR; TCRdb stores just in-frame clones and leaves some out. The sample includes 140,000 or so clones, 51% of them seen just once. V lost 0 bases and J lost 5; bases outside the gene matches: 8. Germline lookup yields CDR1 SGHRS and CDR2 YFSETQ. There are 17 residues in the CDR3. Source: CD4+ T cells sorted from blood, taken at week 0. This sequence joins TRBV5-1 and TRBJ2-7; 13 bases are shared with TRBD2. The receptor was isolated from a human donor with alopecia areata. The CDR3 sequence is CASSLGLAGGVRDEQYF. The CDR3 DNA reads TGCGCCAGCAGCTTGGGACTAGCGGGAGGAGTCCGGGACGAGCAGTACTTC.